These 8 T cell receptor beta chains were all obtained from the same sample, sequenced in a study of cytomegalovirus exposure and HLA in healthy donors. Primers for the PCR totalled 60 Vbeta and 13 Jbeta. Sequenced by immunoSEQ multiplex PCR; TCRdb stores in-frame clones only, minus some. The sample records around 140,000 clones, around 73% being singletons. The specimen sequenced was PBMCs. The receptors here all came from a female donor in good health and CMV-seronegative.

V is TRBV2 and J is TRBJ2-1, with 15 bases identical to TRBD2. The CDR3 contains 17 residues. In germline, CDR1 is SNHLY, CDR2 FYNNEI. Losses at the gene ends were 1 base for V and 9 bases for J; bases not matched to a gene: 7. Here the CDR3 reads CASSEDRTSGRAGEQFF. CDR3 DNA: TGTGCCAGCAGTGAAGACCGGACTAGCGGGAGGGCCGGTGAGCAGTTCTTC.

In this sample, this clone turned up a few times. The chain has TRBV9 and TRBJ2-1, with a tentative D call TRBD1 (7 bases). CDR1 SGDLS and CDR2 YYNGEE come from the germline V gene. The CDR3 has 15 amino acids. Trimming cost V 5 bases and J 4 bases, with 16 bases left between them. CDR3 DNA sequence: TGTGCCAGCAGTCGGCAGGGGGAGGTGTACAATGAGCAGTTCTTC. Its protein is CASSRQGEVYNEQFF. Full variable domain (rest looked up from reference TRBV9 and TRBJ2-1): DSGVTQTPKHLITATGQRVTLRCSPRSGDLSVYWYQQSLDQGLQFLIQYYNGEERAKGNILERFSAQQFPDLHSELNLSSLELGDSALYFCASSRQGEVYNEQFFGPGTRLTVL.

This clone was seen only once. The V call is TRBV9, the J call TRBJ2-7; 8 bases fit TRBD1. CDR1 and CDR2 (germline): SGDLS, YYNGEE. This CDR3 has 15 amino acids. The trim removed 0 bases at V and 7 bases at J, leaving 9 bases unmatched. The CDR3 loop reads CASSVAGQGVGEQYF. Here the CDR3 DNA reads TGTGCCAGCAGCGTAGCTGGACAGGGTGTGGGTGAGCAGTACTTC.

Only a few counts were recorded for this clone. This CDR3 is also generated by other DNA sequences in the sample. The chain's CDR3 is CASSLSSNTGELFF. CDR3 DNA sequence: TGTGCCAGCAGCCTCTCTAGTAACACCGGGGAGCTGTTTTTT. The chain carries TRBV7-2 and TRBJ2-2; D is unclear. Deletions cut 5 bases from V and 2 bases from J, with 9 bases between. CDR1 is SGHTA, CDR2 FQGNSA, per germline. This CDR3 is 14 amino acids long.

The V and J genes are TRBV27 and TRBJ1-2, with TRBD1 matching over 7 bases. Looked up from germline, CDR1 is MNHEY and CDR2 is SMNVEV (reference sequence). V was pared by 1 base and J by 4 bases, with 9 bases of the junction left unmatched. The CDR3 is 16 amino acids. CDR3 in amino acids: CASSLFPTGSSYGYTF. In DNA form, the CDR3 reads TGTGCCAGCAGTTTATTCCCGACAGGGTCAAGCTATGGCTACACCTTC.

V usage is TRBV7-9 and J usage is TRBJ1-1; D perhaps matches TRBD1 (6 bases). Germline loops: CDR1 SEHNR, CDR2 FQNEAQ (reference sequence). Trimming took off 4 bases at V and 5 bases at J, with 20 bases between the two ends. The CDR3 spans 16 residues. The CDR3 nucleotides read TGTGCCAGCAGCTCATGGCCGACAGGAAGGGGAACTGAAGCTTTCTTT. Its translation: CASSSWPTGRGTEAFF.

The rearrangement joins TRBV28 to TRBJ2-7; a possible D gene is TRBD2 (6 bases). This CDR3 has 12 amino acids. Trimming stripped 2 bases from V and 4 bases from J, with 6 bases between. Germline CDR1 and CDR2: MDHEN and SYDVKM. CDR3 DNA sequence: TGTGCCAGCAGTTTAGGGGGGTACGAGCAGTACTTC. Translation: CASSLGGYEQYF.

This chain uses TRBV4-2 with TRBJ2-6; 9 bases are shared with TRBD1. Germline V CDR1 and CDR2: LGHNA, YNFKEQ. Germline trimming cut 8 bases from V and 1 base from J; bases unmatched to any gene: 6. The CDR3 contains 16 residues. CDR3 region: CASSGQGRSGANVLTF. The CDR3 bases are TGTGCCAGCTCGGGACAGGGACGTTCTGGGGCCAACGTCCTGACTTTC.